The rows below give T cell receptor beta chains drawn from one sample of a study of OX40 agonist ivuxolimab in advanced cancers. The protocol was immunoSEQ multiplex PCR, while the TCRdb copy is restricted to in-frame clones and leaves out a portion. Among around 70,000 clones, around 88% were seen once, and the ten largest hold around 2.6%. Here the sequenced sample was CD4+ or CD8+ T cells sorted from blood, taken in a trial of the OX40 agonist ivuxolimab. The origin of the receptors is an adult with an advanced solid tumor such as melanoma, head and neck, liver or kidney cancer. Both conserved end residues are part of each CDR3. Each record gives: J gene, CDR3 length, V gene, D gene, clone size, CDR3 DNA, CDR3 protein. The D gene is left open where the match is weak. For some rows the clone size is stated as once, few or many, or as a class when expanded; others skip it.

j_call: TRBJ2-7
cdr3_length: 16
v_call: TRBV7-8
d_call: TRBD2
clone_size: NA
cdr3_nt: TGTGCCAGCAGCCCGAGGACTAGCGGGGGGCGCGGCGAGCAGTACTTC
cdr3_aa: CASSPRTSGGRGEQYF

j_call: TRBJ2-3
cdr3_length: 14
v_call: TRBV19
d_call: TRBD1
clone_size: NA
cdr3_nt: TGTGCCAGTAACGACAGGGGACGGAGAGATACGCAGTATTTT
cdr3_aa: CASNDRGRRDTQYF

j_call: TRBJ2-2
cdr3_length: 18
v_call: TRBV15
d_call: NA
clone_size: NA
cdr3_nt: TGTGCCACCAGCAGAGGTCAGGGGCTGGGGATGAACACCGGGGAGCTGTTTTTT
cdr3_aa: CATSRGQGLGMNTGELFF

j_call: TRBJ2-2
cdr3_length: 15
v_call: TRBV5-6
d_call: TRBD2
clone_size: NA
cdr3_nt: TGTGCCAGCAGTTCTAGCGGTGGTTCGTCCGGGGAGCTGTTTTTT
cdr3_aa: CASSSSGGSSGELFF

j_call: TRBJ1-1
cdr3_length: 14
v_call: TRBV2
d_call: NA
clone_size: few
cdr3_nt: TGTGCCAGCAGTGTAGGGAGACAGAACACTGAAGCTTTCTTT
cdr3_aa: CASSVGRQNTEAFF

j_call: TRBJ1-1
cdr3_length: 14
v_call: TRBV29-1
d_call: NA
clone_size: NA
cdr3_nt: TGCAGCGTTGATATTGATGGCCGGAACACTGAAGCTTTCTTT
cdr3_aa: CSVDIDGRNTEAFF

j_call: TRBJ2-7
cdr3_length: 14
v_call: TRBV18
d_call: TRBD2
clone_size: NA
cdr3_nt: TGTGCCAGCTCACTCGGGACTAGAGGCTACGAGCAGTACTTC
cdr3_aa: CASSLGTRGYEQYF

j_call: TRBJ2-6
cdr3_length: 14
v_call: TRBV2
d_call: NA
clone_size: NA
cdr3_nt: TGTGCCAGCAATAAGCGCTCTGGGGCCAACGTCCTGACTTTC
cdr3_aa: CASNKRSGANVLTF

j_call: TRBJ2-7
cdr3_length: 14
v_call: TRBV7-8
d_call: TRBD1
clone_size: once
cdr3_nt: TGTGCCAGCAGCCCGGACAGGGTCTCCTACGAGCAGTACTTC
cdr3_aa: CASSPDRVSYEQYF

j_call: TRBJ1-4
cdr3_length: 13
v_call: TRBV5-4
d_call: NA
clone_size: NA
cdr3_nt: TGTGCCAGCAGCTTGGGTTCTAATGAAAAACTGTTTTTT
cdr3_aa: CASSLGSNEKLFF

j_call: TRBJ2-7
cdr3_length: 14
v_call: TRBV6-5
d_call: TRBD1
clone_size: NA
cdr3_nt: TGTGCCAGCAGAAGGGACAGTGGGCCTTACGAGCAGTACTTC
cdr3_aa: CASRRDSGPYEQYF

j_call: TRBJ1-1
cdr3_length: 15
v_call: TRBV5-1
d_call: NA
clone_size: once
cdr3_nt: TGCGCCAGCAGCTTGGCACCGTGGGGCAACGCTCAAGCTTTCTTT
cdr3_aa: CASSLAPWGNAQAFF

j_call: TRBJ2-1
cdr3_length: 13
v_call: TRBV6-5
d_call: NA
clone_size: NA
cdr3_nt: TGTGCCAGCAAACCCCCGGGAGTCAATGAGCAGTTCTTC
cdr3_aa: CASKPPGVNEQFF

j_call: TRBJ2-7
cdr3_length: 13
v_call: TRBV7-2
d_call: NA
clone_size: NA
cdr3_nt: TGTGCCAGCAGCTTGGGCAGACCCTACGAGCAGTACTTC
cdr3_aa: CASSLGRPYEQYF

j_call: TRBJ2-7
cdr3_length: 18
v_call: TRBV19
d_call: TRBD1
clone_size: NA
cdr3_nt: TGTGCCAGTAGTATGCTCGGAGGACAGGGCTGGCGTCTGGACGAGCAGTACTTC
cdr3_aa: CASSMLGGQGWRLDEQYF

j_call: TRBJ1-1
cdr3_length: 13
v_call: TRBV5-1
d_call: NA
clone_size: NA
cdr3_nt: TGCGCCAGCAGCTTCGACAGAGACACTGAAGCTTTCTTT
cdr3_aa: CASSFDRDTEAFF

j_call: TRBJ2-1
cdr3_length: 16
v_call: TRBV5-1
d_call: TRBD1
clone_size: NA
cdr3_nt: TGCGCCAGCAGCTGGACCTCGGACAGGGTTTACAATGAGCAGTTCTTC
cdr3_aa: CASSWTSDRVYNEQFF